Reported below is one TCR beta chain. Its target is not known. Germline V gene lookup returns CDR1 SEHNR and CDR2 FQNEAQ (reference sequence). V gave up 4 bases and J gave up 1 base, with 9 bases separating them. The CDR3 totals 14 residues. The data were obtained in a study of T cell responses to AZD1222 COVID-19 vaccine. On the study more broadly: Analyses pooled second doses at about 4 or about 12 weeks. Study findings and constraints: Seropositivity was recorded at baseline in only a handful of AZD1222 recipients. Clonal diversity may have been underestimated in mostly white British donors. Among vaccine-associated CD4 TCRs, coverage spanned spike, with dominance at 160-218 and 743-854.

This table comes from immunoSEQ multiplex PCR, and its TCRdb copy is limited to in-frame clones, with some not included. The profile shows fewer than 150,000 clones, 90% to 95% of them singletons. This receptor was obtained from an adult in good health. The chain is built from TRBV7-9 and TRBJ2-3, with a tentative D call TRBD2 (6 bases). Sequencing used peripheral blood, obtained on day 0 of AZD1222 vaccination. In DNA form, the CDR3 reads TGTGCCAGCAGCTCTCGCGGGGGCACAGATACGCAGTATTTT. Translated: CASSSRGGTDTQYF. Full variable domain (remainder filled in from reference TRBV7-9 and TRBJ2-3): DTGVSQNPRHKITKRGQNVTFRCDPISEHNRLYWYRQTLGQGPEFLTYFQNEAQLEKSRLLSDRFSAERPKGSFSTLEIQRTEQGDSAMYLCASSSRGGTDTQYFGPGTRLTVL.